The 23 T cell receptor beta chains listed next were all sequenced from one sample in a study of cytomegalovirus exposure and HLA in healthy donors. The PCR made use of 60 Vbeta and 13 Jbeta primers. Assay used: immunoSEQ multiplex PCR; TCRdb lists only in-frame clones, some missing. The sample has 150,000 to 180,000 clones, approximately 80% seen once. Sequenced material: PBMCs. Source of these receptors: a man younger than 45 in good health and CMV-seropositive.

The genes are TRBV5-6 and TRBJ2-1, with D maybe TRBD1 (6 bases). Germline V lookup: CDR1 SGHDT, CDR2 YYEEEE. This CDR3 has 14 residues. V lost 3 bases, J lost 3 bases, and 10 bases lay in between. The CDR3 sequence: CASSSRQVYNEQFF. CDR3 coding DNA: TGTGCCAGCAGCTCAAGACAGGTCTACAATGAGCAGTTCTTC. The full variable domain, rest sourced from reference TRBV5-6 and TRBJ2-1, is DAGVTQSPTHLIKTRGQQVTLRCSPKSGHDTVSWYQQALGQGPQFIFQYYEEEERQRGNFPDRFSGHQFPNYSSELNVNALLLGDSALYLCASSSRQVYNEQFFGPGTRLTVL.

A few counts support this clone. This chain uses TRBV28 with TRBJ2-1; TRBD2 matches 8 bases. This CDR3 has 14 residues. J gave up 7 bases and V 5 bases, and 7 bases lay outside the gene matches. Germline lookup yields CDR1 MDHEN and CDR2 SYDVKM. DNA for the CDR3: TGTGCCAGCAGTACCGGGACTAGTCGTAATGAGCAGTTCTTC. It translates to CASSTGTSRNEQFF.

The V call is TRBV30, the J call TRBJ2-1, with TRBD2 identical over 7 bases. The CDR3 contains 13 residues. CDR1 and CDR2 from the germline V gene are GTSNPN and SVGIG (reference sequence). V trimming: 5 bases; J trimming: 4 bases; junction bases outside the gene matches: 5. DNA of the CDR3: TGTGCCTGGCTCCCTAGCGGATACAATGAGCAGTTCTTC. Translated: CAWLPSGYNEQFF.

V usage is TRBV7-3 and J usage is TRBJ2-1; 9 bases are a match to TRBD2. This CDR3 has 15 residues. The germline V gene has CDR1 SGHTA and CDR2 FQGTGA. J lost 5 bases, V lost 1 base, and 3 bases had no gene match. The CDR3, as DNA: TGTGCCAGCAGCTTAAGAGCGGGAGGCAACAATGAGCAGTTCTTC. Translated: CASSLRAGGNNEQFF.

The rearrangement uses TRBV15 and TRBJ2-1; 9 positions agree with TRBD2. The junction had 12 bases not matched to a gene; V was cut back by 1 base and J by 8 bases. Germline values: CDR1 LNHNV, CDR2 YYDKDF (reference sequence). This CDR3 is built from 17 residues. CDR3 sequence reads: CATSRVAGREGLYEQFF. The DNA for the CDR3 is TGTGCCACCAGCAGAGTAGCAGGGCGGGAGGGCCTGTATGAGCAGTTCTTC.

V is TRBV30 and J is TRBJ2-1; 7 nucleotides align to TRBD1. Losses at the gene ends were 0 bases for V and 4 bases for J; bases not matched to a gene: 6. From germline, CDR1 is GTSNPN and CDR2 SVGIG (reference sequence). The CDR3 runs to 15 residues. The CDR3 is CAWSVYGTEYNEQFF. The CDR3 nucleotides read TGTGCCTGGAGTGTCTACGGGACAGAGTACAATGAGCAGTTCTTC. Together with reference TRBV30 and TRBJ2-1, the CDR3 gives the full variable domain: SQTIHQWPATLVQPVGSPLSLECTVEGTSNPNLYWYRQAAGRGLQLLFYSVGIGQISSEVPQNLSASRPQDRQFILSSKKLLLSDSGFYLCAWSVYGTEYNEQFFGPGTRLTVL.

The chain employs TRBV5-1 and TRBJ1-1, with D possibly matching TRBD1 (6 bases). There are 15 residues in the CDR3. V gave up 3 bases and J gave up 0 bases, with 12 bases separating them. Germline CDR1 and CDR2: SGHRS and YFSETQ. The CDR3 is CASSSGTSMNTEAFF. The CDR3 coding sequence is TGCGCCAGCAGCTCAGGGACATCGATGAACACTGAAGCTTTCTTT. Looking up the rest from reference TRBV5-1 and TRBJ1-1 gives the full variable domain: KAGVTQTPRYLIKTRGQQVTLSCSPISGHRSVSWYQQTPGQGLQFLFEYFSETQRNKGNFPGRFSGRQFSNSRSEMNVSTLELGDSALYLCASSSGTSMNTEAFFGQGTRLTVV.

The rearrangement links TRBV28 to TRBJ2-7, with a possible D match to TRBD1 (6 bases). This CDR3 contains 14 residues. V was pared by 1 base and J by 5 bases, with 12 bases between. Germline loops: CDR1 MDHEN, CDR2 SYDVKM. CDR3 residues: CASSLYRVEDEQYF. Here the CDR3 DNA reads TGTGCCAGCAGTTTATACAGGGTAGAAGACGAGCAGTACTTC.

This rearrangement joins TRBV29-1 to TRBJ2-3; the match to TRBD1 covers 9 bases. This CDR3 region has 13 residues. With V trimmed by 7 bases and J by 0 bases, 2 bases remained unmatched. Per the germline V gene, CDR1 is SQVTM and CDR2 is ANQGSEA. As DNA, the CDR3 is TGCAGCGCCGGACAGGGGAGCACAGATACGCAGTATTTT. As protein: CSAGQGSTDTQYF.

The genes are TRBV27 and TRBJ1-1, with D unclear. The ends were cut back, 5 bases at V and 1 base at J, with 17 bases in the middle. CDR3 size: 16 residues. Germline CDR1 is MNHEY and CDR2 is SMNVEV (reference sequence). The DNA of the CDR3 is TGTGCCAGCAGTCCCCGACACGTTGGGAGGAACACTGAAGCTTTCTTT. It encodes CASSPRHVGRNTEAFF.

This chain links TRBV5-1 with TRBJ1-5, with D possibly TRBD1 on 6 matching bases. The V end lost 0 bases, the J end lost 4 bases, and 14 bases lay between the germline ends. This CDR3 region has 16 residues. The germline gives CDR1 SGHRS, CDR2 YFSETQ. The CDR3 bases are TGCGCCAGCAGCTTGGGCCCGGACAGACCTAATCAGCCCCAGCATTTT. It encodes CASSLGPDRPNQPQHF.

This chain links TRBV29-1 with TRBJ2-5; D may be TRBD2 (7 bases). Germline CDR1 SQVTM, CDR2 ANQGSEA. The CDR3 length is 12 residues. V was shortened by 7 bases and J by 5 bases, with 14 bases between the two germline ends. CDR3 in DNA: TGCAGCGCTACGGGGGGCCACGAGACCCAGTACTTC. It is translated as CSATGGHETQYF.

V gene TRBV10-3 combines with J gene TRBJ2-5; TRBD1 aligns across 10 bases. CDR1 is ENHRY, CDR2 SYGVKD, per germline. This CDR3 is built from 15 residues. The V segment lost 10 bases and the J segment 3 bases; nucleotides outside the gene matches: 11. CDR3 sequence reads: CATTGTGVGKETQYF. Written as DNA, the CDR3 is TGTGCCACAACCGGGACAGGGGTAGGCAAAGAGACCCAGTACTTC.

On this clone itself: The sample contains more than one DNA sequence encoding this CDR3. The chain combines TRBV27 with TRBJ1-1, with 11 bases matching TRBD1. The length of the CDR3 is 16 residues. Germline values: CDR1 MNHEY, CDR2 SMNVEV (reference sequence). The trim removed 4 bases at V and 0 bases at J, leaving 4 bases unmatched. CDR3 DNA: TGTGCCAGCAGTTCCGGACAGGGGGCCTTGAACACTGAAGCTTTCTTT. Translated: CASSSGQGALNTEAFF.

This chain connects TRBV28 to TRBJ2-3; 10 nucleotides match TRBD2. From germline, CDR1 is MDHEN and CDR2 SYDVKM. CDR3 length: 15 amino acids. J lost 1 base, V lost 7 bases, and 5 bases had no gene match. The chain's CDR3 is CASMKLAGGTDTQYF. CDR3 nucleotides: TGTGCCAGCATGAAGCTAGCGGGGGGCACAGATACGCAGTATTTT.

This clone has just one count. V is TRBV27 and J is TRBJ2-2; D is ambiguous. The V and J ends lost 3 bases and 5 bases respectively, with 10 bases between them. CDR1 and CDR2 (germline): MNHEY, SMNVEV (reference sequence). This CDR3 is built from 14 residues. CDR3 in DNA: TGTGCCAGCAGTTTTGTAGTAGCTACCGGGGAGCTGTTTTTT. It specifies CASSFVVATGELFF.

The V and J genes are TRBV2 and TRBJ1-5, with D possibly TRBD1 on 5 matching bases. Trimming stripped 8 bases from V and 7 bases from J, with 18 bases between. Germline V lookup: CDR1 SNHLY, CDR2 FYNNEI. The CDR3 is 14 amino acids. CDR3 amino acids: CASDPQGLPQPQHF. DNA for the CDR3: TGTGCCAGCGACCCGCAGGGACTCCCACAGCCCCAGCATTTT.

CDR3 sequence reads: CASTPTSGTYEQYF. Here the CDR3 DNA reads TGTGCCAGCACCCCGACTAGCGGAACTTACGAGCAGTACTTC. This chain connects TRBV7-2 to TRBJ2-7; 9 positions match TRBD2. Germline V CDR1 and CDR2: SGHTA, FQGNSA. The V gene end was trimmed by 7 bases and the J gene end by 4 bases; junction bases not matched to a gene: 8. CDR3 length equals 14 residues.

This chain connects TRBV11-1 to TRBJ2-7; D unclear. The CDR3 totals 13 residues. The germline gives CDR1 SGHAT, CDR2 FQDESV (reference sequence). V lost 1 base, J lost 2 bases, and 6 bases lay in between. CDR3 protein: CASSLDQTYEQYF. For the CDR3, the DNA is TGTGCCAGCAGCTTAGACCAGACCTACGAGCAGTACTTC. The whole variable domain, remainder taken from reference TRBV11-1 and TRBJ2-7, is EAEVAQSPRYKITEKSQAVAFWCDPISGHATLYWYRQILGQGPELLVQFQDESVVDDSQLPKDRFSAERLKGVDSTLKIQPAELGDSAMYLCASSLDQTYEQYFGPGTRLTVT.

This sequence joins TRBV19 and TRBJ1-1; 7 bases match TRBD1. Germline loops: CDR1 LNHDA, CDR2 SQIVND (reference sequence). The CDR3 totals 20 residues. Trimming at V came to 2 bases and at J to 4 bases, leaving 22 bases not matched to a gene. The CDR3 region is CASSIFVWEQGFSLGTEAFF. For the CDR3, the DNA is TGTGCCAGTAGTATATTCGTCTGGGAACAGGGGTTTTCTTTAGGCACTGAAGCTTTCTTT.

This clone was seen just once. An end of the junction differs from the germline gene, which may be a read error. The rearrangement joins TRBV7-7 to TRBJ2-5; a weak D match, TRBD2 (6 bases). Germline CDR1 SSHAT, CDR2 FNYEAQ (reference sequence). The CDR3 is made up of 13 amino acids. CDR3 in DNA: TGTGCTAGCAGCTCCGGGGGCCAAGAGACCCAGTACTTC. The encoded protein is CASSSGGQETQYF.

This CDR3 is CASSSTGTGARCEAFF. Written as DNA, the CDR3 is TGCGCCAGCAGCTCGACCGGGACAGGGGCCCGGTGTGAGGCTTTCTTT. The chain carries TRBV5-1 and TRBJ1-1, with 10 positions matching TRBD1. Trimming removed 3 bases from V and 11 bases from J; junction bases left unmatched: 16. This CDR3 comprises 16 residues. Germline lookup yields CDR1 SGHRS and CDR2 YFSETQ.

The gene calls are TRBV27 and TRBJ1-2; D gene uncertain. CDR1 and CDR2 (germline): MNHEY, SMNVEV (reference sequence). This CDR3 region has 13 residues. The V end lost 6 bases, the J end lost 6 bases, and 14 bases lay between the germline ends. CDR3 sequence reads: CASSFAGGHGYTF. CDR3 nucleotide sequence: TGTGCCAGCAGCTTTGCAGGTGGGCATGGCTACACCTTC.